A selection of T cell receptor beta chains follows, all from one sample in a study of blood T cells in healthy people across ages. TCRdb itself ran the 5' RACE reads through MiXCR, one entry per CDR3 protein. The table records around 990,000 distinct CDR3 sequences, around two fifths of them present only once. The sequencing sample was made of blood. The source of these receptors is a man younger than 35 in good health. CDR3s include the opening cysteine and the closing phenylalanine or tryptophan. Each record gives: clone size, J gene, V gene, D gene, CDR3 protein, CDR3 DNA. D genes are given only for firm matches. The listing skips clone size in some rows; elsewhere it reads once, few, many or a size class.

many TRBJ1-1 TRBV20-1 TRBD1 CSAKRQQGGGTEAFF TGCAGTGCTAAGAGACAACAGGGGGGGGGCACTGAAGCTTTCTTT
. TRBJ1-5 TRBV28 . CASSEEYLPQHF TGTGCCAGCAGTGAAGAGTATCTGCCCCAGCATTTT
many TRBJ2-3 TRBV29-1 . CSVRPVDTQYF TGCAGCGTCCGCCCAGTCGATACGCAGTATTTT
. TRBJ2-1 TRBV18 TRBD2 CASSPIGLAGAYNEQFF TGTGCCAGCTCACCGATCGGACTAGCGGGGGCCTACAATGAGCAGTTCTTC
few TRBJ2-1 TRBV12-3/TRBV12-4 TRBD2 CASRRLAGGSYNEQFF TGTGCCAGCAGGCGACTAGCGGGGGGGTCCTACAATGAGCAGTTCTTC
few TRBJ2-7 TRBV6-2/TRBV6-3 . CATGRGTYEQYF TGTGCCACAGGGCGGGGTACCTACGAGCAGTACTTC
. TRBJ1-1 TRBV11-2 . CASSPQGGYMNTEAFF TGTGCCAGCAGCCCACAGGGTGGGTACATGAACACTGAAGCTTTCTTT
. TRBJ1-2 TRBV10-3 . CAISEDGGKRGYTF TGTGCCATCAGTGAGGACGGGGGAAAGCGTGGCTACACCTTC
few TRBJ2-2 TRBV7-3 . CASSLNVGELFF TGTGCCAGCAGCTTAAATGTCGGGGAGCTGTTTTTT
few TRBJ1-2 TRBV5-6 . CASSTGPDFYGYTF TGTGCCAGCAGCACCGGCCCGGATTTCTATGGCTACACCTTC
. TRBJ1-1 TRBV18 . CASSPRTQLEAFF TGTGCCAGCTCACCAAGAACCCAGCTTGAAGCTTTCTTT
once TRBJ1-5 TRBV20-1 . CSARDETSNQPQHF TGCAGTGCTAGAGATGAAACTAGCAATCAGCCCCAGCATTTT
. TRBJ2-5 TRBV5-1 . CASSSRVIQETQYF TGCGCCAGCAGCTCCAGGGTCATCCAAGAGACCCAGTACTTC
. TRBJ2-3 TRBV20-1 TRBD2 CSARDPGSGHTDTQYF TGCAGTGCTAGAGATCCGGGTAGCGGGCACACAGATACGCAGTATTTT
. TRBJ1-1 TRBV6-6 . CASSYGEGNTEAFF TGTGCCAGCAGTTACGGGGAAGGGAACACTGAAGCTTTCTTT
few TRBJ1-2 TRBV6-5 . CASGMSGIYGYTF TGTGCCAGCGGGATGTCAGGGATATATGGCTACACCTTC
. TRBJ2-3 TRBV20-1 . CSARDIGAPGTDTQYF TGCAGTGCTAGAGATATCGGGGCGCCGGGCACAGATACGCAGTATTTT
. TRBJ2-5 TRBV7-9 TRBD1 CASSADRVETQYF TGTGCCAGCAGCGCGGACAGGGTAGAGACCCAGTACTTC
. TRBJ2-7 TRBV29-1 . CSGWTASYEQYF TGCAGCGGTTGGACAGCTTCCTACGAGCAGTACTTC
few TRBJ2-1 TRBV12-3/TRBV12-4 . CASSSGRYNEQFF TGTGCCAGCAGTTCTGGACGGTACAATGAGCAGTTCTTC
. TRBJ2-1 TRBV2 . CASSEARTINYEQFF TGTGCCAGCAGTGAAGCGAGGACTATAAACTACGAGCAGTTCTTC
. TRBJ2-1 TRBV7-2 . CASSLDSPGEQFF TGTGCCAGCAGCTTAGATAGTCCCGGTGAGCAGTTCTTC
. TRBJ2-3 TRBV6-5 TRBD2 CASSSNPGLAGGESTDTQYF TGTGCCAGCAGTTCGAATCCCGGACTAGCGGGAGGAGAGAGCACAGATACGCAGTATTTT
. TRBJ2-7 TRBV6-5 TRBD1 CASRYGVGQSTYEQYF TGTGCCAGCAGGTATGGTGTGGGACAGTCGACCTACGAGCAGTACTTC
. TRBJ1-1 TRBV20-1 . CSAMGAVSEAFF TGCAGTGCAATGGGGGCAGTGTCTGAAGCTTTCTTT
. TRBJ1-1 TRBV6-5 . CASSYSIIAGRGLVTEAFF TGTGCCAGCAGTTACTCGATTATTGCGGGCAGGGGATTGGTCACTGAAGCTTTCTTT
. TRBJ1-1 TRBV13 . CASSVKEVGEAFF TGTGCCAGCAGCGTAAAGGAGGTCGGTGAAGCTTTCTTT
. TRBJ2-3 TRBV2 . CASSELQVHLGDTQYF TGTGCCAGCAGTGAATTGCAGGTGCACCTGGGAGATACGCAGTATTTT
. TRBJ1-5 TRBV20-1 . CSARDGTYNNQPQHF TGCAGTGCTAGAGATGGTACCTACAACAATCAGCCCCAGCATTTT
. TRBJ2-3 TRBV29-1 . CSYQPSGVGDTQYF TGCAGCTACCAACCTTCGGGGGTGGGAGATACGCAGTATTTT
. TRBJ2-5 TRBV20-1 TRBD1 CSARVTGEKTQYF TGCAGTGCTAGAGTCACAGGGGAGAAGACCCAGTACTTC
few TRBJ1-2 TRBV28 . CASSLGDGRNYGYTF TGTGCCAGCAGTTTGGGCGACGGGAGAAACTATGGCTACACCTTC
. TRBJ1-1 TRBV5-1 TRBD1 CASSRGQGTMNTEAFF TGCGCCAGCAGCCGGGGACAGGGTACGATGAACACTGAAGCTTTCTTT
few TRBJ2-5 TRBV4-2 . CASSQAGLGSGETQYF TGTGCCAGCAGCCAAGCAGGGCTTGGATCCGGAGAGACCCAGTACTTC
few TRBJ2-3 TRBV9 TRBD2 CASSALLGTSGDRITDTQYF TGTGCCAGCAGCGCACTCCTCGGGACTAGCGGGGATAGGATAACAGATACGCAGTATTTT
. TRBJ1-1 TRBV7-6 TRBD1 CASSLAPGGRNTEAFF TGTGCCAGCAGCTTAGCACCAGGGGGCCGGAACACTGAAGCTTTCTTT
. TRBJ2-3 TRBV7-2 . CASSLVHRGEITDTQYF TGTGCCAGCAGCTTAGTGCATAGGGGGGAGATCACAGATACGCAGTATTTT
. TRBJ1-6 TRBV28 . CASRTGSPLHF TGTGCCAGCAGGACGGGTTCACCCCTCCACTTT
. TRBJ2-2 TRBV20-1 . CSARGGRPGELFF TGCAGTGCTAGAGGGGGTCGTCCCGGGGAGCTGTTTTTT
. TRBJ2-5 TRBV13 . CASSSAGGSETQYF TGTGCCAGCAGCTCAGCCGGGGGTTCGGAGACCCAGTACTTC
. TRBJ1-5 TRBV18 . CAGSPGRNQPQHF TGTGCCGGCTCACCAGGGCGAAATCAGCCCCAGCATTTT
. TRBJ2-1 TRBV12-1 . CASSFMAGGLNNEQFF TGTGCCAGCAGCTTTATGGCGGGGGGCCTTAACAATGAGCAGTTCTTC
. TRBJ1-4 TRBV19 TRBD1 CASSPGQGIGEKLFF TGTGCCAGTAGCCCGGGACAGGGGATCGGTGAAAAACTGTTTTTT
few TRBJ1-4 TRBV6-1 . CASSGVSGVWEKLFF TGTGCCAGCAGTGGCGTGTCGGGAGTTTGGGAAAAACTGTTTTTT
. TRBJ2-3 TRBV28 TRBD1 CASSTGQEHTDTQYF TGTGCCAGCAGTACGGGACAGGAGCACACAGATACGCAGTATTTT
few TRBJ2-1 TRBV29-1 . CSVERTDTTNEQFF TGCAGCGTCGAACGGACAGACACAACTAATGAGCAGTTCTTC
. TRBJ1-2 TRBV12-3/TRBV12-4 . CASTAPGSGYTF TGTGCCAGCACCGCCCCCGGTAGTGGCTACACCTTC
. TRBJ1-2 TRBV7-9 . CASSSGTLWQNGYTF TGTGCCAGCAGCTCGGGTACCCTCTGGCAGAATGGCTACACCTTC
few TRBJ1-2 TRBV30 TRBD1 CAWSVGGTGVYGYTF TGTGCCTGGAGTGTAGGAGGGACAGGGGTCTATGGCTACACCTTC
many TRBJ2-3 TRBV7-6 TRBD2 CASSFPSGGYTDTQYF TGTGCCAGCAGCTTTCCTAGCGGGGGGTACACAGATACGCAGTATTTT
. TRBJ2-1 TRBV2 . CASSVGVWFF TGTGCCAGCAGTGTTGGTGTGTGGTTCTTC
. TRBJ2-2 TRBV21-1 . CASSTRQGSLDTGELFF TGTGCCAGCAGCACCCGACAGGGGAGTTTGGACACCGGGGAGCTGTTTTTT
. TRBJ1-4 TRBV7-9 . CASSLSSGRPNEKLFF TGTGCCAGCAGCTTATCTTCGGGGCGCCCTAATGAAAAACTGTTTTTT
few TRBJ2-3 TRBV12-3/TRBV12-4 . CASSPGLDDTDTQYF TGTGCCAGCAGCCCCGGACTGGATGATACAGATACGCAGTATTTT
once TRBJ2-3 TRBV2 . CASSGTPDTQYF TGTGCCAGCAGTGGGACCCCAGATACGCAGTATTTT
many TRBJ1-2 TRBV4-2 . CASSQDLDSLYGYTF TGTGCCAGCAGCCAAGATCTCGACAGTCTCTATGGCTACACCTTC
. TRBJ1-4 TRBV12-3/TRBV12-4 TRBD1 CASRPTGSNEKLFF TGTGCCAGCAGGCCGACAGGGTCTAATGAAAAACTGTTTTTT
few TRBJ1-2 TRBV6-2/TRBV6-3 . CASSTRNSLLGYTF TGTGCCAGCAGTACCCGTAACAGCCTTCTTGGCTACACCTTC
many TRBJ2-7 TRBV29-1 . CSVEWGDYEQYF TGCAGCGTTGAGTGGGGGGACTACGAGCAGTACTTC